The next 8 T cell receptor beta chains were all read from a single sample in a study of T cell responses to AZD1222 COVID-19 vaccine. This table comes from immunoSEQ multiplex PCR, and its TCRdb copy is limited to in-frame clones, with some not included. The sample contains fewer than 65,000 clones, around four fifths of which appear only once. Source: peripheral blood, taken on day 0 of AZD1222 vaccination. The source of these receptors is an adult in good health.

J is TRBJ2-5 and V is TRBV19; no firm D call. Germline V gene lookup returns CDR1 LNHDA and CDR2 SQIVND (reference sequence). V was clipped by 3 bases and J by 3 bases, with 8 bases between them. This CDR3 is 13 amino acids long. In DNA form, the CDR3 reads TGTGCCAGTAGTATGTTAGGTAAAGAGACCCAGTACTTC. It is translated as CASSMLGKETQYF.

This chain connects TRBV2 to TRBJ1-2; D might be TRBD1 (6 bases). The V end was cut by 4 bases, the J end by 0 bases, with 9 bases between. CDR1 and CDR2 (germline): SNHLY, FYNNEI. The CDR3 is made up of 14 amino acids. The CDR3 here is CASSAAGANYGYTF. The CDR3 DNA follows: TGTGCCAGCAGTGCGGCAGGGGCTAACTATGGCTACACCTTC.

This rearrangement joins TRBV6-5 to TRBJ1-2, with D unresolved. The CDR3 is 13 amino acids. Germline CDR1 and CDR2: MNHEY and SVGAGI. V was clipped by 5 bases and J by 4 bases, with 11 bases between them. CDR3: CASSQSSRYGYTF. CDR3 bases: TGTGCCAGCAGTCAAAGCAGCCGCTATGGCTACACCTTC.

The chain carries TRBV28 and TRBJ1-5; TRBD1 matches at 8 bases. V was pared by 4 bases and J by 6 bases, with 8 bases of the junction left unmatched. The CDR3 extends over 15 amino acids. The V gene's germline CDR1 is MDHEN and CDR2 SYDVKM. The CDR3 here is CASSYAGGDVQPQHF. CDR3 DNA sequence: TGTGCCAGCAGTTACGCAGGGGGCGATGTTCAGCCCCAGCATTTT.

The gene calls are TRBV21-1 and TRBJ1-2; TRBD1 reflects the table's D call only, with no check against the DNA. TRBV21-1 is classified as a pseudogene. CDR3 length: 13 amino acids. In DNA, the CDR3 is TGTGCCAGCAGCGCGACAGGGTTACATGGCTACACCTTC. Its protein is CASSATGLHGYTF.

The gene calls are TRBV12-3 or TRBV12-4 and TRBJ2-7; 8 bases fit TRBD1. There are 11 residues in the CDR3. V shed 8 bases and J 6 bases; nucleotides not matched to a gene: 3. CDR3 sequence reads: CASRQGFEQYF. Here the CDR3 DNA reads TGTGCCAGCCGACAGGGGTTCGAGCAGTACTTC.

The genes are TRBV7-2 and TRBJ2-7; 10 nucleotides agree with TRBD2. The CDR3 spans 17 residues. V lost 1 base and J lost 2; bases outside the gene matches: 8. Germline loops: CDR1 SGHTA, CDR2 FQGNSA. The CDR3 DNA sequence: TGTGCCAGCAGCTTAGTAGCGGGAGGTTCGGGCGCCTACGAGCAGTACTTC. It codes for CASSLVAGGSGAYEQYF.

The CDR3 nucleotides are TGTGCCTGGAGTGTGAGCAAGGGAAACACCATATATTTT. It encodes CAWSVSKGNTIYF. The V gene is TRBV30, the J gene TRBJ1-3, with no clear D. Germline V gives CDR1 GTSNPN, CDR2 SVGIG (reference sequence). Trimming took 0 bases from V and 4 from J, leaving 7 bases between them. The CDR3 runs 13 residues.